The 15 T cell receptor beta chains in this list originate from one sample, sequenced in a study of cytomegalovirus exposure and HLA in healthy donors. The primer mix had 60 Vbeta and 13 Jbeta primers. The protocol was immunoSEQ multiplex PCR, while the TCRdb copy is restricted to in-frame clones and leaves out a portion. Here the sample table reports approximately 79,000 clones. The source material was PBMCs. These receptors originate from a boy aged 10-17 years in good health and CMV-seronegative.

The chain has TRBV5-1 and TRBJ2-7, with 8 nucleotides matching TRBD1. Germline V gene sequence: CDR1 SGHRS, CDR2 YFSETQ. The CDR3 runs 14 residues. V gave up 3 bases and J gave up 7 bases; unmatched junction bases: 9. Written as DNA, the CDR3 is TGCGCCAGCAGCTATGGGACAGGTGGGTTTGAGCAGTACTTC. Translated, it gives CASSYGTGGFEQYF.

V usage is TRBV7-8 and J usage is TRBJ2-5; 10 bases map to TRBD2. Unmatched junction bases numbered 10, after V lost 5 bases and J lost 1 base. CDR1 and CDR2 from the germline V gene are SGHVS and FQNEAQ. This CDR3 is built from 17 residues. The CDR3 coding sequence is TGTGCCAGCAGCGAGCTAGCGGGAGCGCACCGCCAAGAGACCCAGTACTTC. Amino acids: CASSELAGAHRQETQYF.

This chain links TRBV30 with TRBJ1-1; TRBD1 matches 7 bases. Losses at the gene ends were 3 bases for V and 5 bases for J; bases not matched to a gene: 6. The CDR3 spans 13 residues. Germline V gene lookup returns CDR1 GTSNPN and CDR2 SVGIG (reference sequence). The CDR3 loop is CAWSRTQGTEAFF. The CDR3 region has the DNA TGTGCCTGGAGCAGAACACAGGGGACTGAAGCTTTCTTT.

The chain has TRBV7-3 and TRBJ2-5, with 10 bases matching TRBD2. CDR3 length equals 15 residues. With 5 bases clipped from V and 1 base from J, the junction kept 4 bases outside the gene matches. Germline V CDR1 and CDR2: SGHTA, FQGTGA. CDR3 sequence (DNA): TGTGCCAGCAGCCCGACTAGCGGGCTCCAAGAGACCCAGTACTTC. Protein: CASSPTSGLQETQYF.

This chain uses TRBV29-1 with TRBJ1-2; 10 bases line up with TRBD1. This CDR3 contains 13 residues. The V and J ends lost 7 bases and 5 bases, in that order; junction bases with no gene match: 7. The germline V gene encodes CDR1 SQVTM and CDR2 ANQGSEA. The CDR3 DNA follows: TGCAGCGCCCGGGACAGGGGACCATATGGCTACACCTTC. Its protein product is CSARDRGPYGYTF.

The chain is built from TRBV7-2 and TRBJ2-7; D is ambiguous. Germline V CDR1 and CDR2: SGHTA, FQGNSA. The CDR3 runs to 14 residues. The V and J ends lost 0 bases and 4 bases respectively, with 10 bases between them. The CDR3 protein is CASSLAREDYEQYF. CDR3 coding DNA: TGTGCCAGCAGCTTAGCCAGAGAGGATTACGAGCAGTACTTC.

This chain uses TRBV20-1 with TRBJ1-1, with D maybe TRBD1 (5 bases). From germline, CDR1 is DFQATT and CDR2 SNEGSKA (reference sequence). Trimming cost V 2 bases and J 4 bases, with 5 bases left between them. The length of the CDR3 is 11 residues. CDR3 loop: CSARQGTEAFF. As DNA, the CDR3 is TGCAGTGCTAGACAGGGCACTGAAGCTTTCTTT.

J is TRBJ2-5 and V is TRBV5-4, with 7 bases aligning to TRBD1. J was trimmed by 1 base and V by 4 bases; bases with no gene match: 4. Germline V lookup: CDR1 SGHNT, CDR2 YYREEE (reference sequence). The CDR3 loop spans 14 amino acids. In nucleotides, the CDR3 is TGTGCCAGCAGCCCACAGGGGCCCCAAGAGACCCAGTACTTC. This encodes CASSPQGPQETQYF. The variable domain in full, completed from reference TRBV5-4 and TRBJ2-5, reads ETGVTQSPTHLIKTRGQQVTLRCSSQSGHNTVSWYQQALGQGPQFIFQYYREEENGRGNFPPRFSGLQFPNYSSELNVNALELDDSALYLCASSPQGPQETQYFGPGTRLLVL.

The chain employs TRBV18 and TRBJ2-7; TRBD2 might be the D (6 bases). Deletions cut 2 bases from V and 3 bases from J, with 11 bases between. The CDR3 contains 14 residues. Germline CDR1 is KGHSH and CDR2 is LQKENI. The CDR3 region has the DNA TGTGCCAGCTCACCAATCACAGCGGGCTACGAGCAGTACTTC. It is translated as CASSPITAGYEQYF. The entire variable domain, with the rest obtained from reference TRBV18 and TRBJ2-7, is as follows: NAGVMQNPRHLVRRRGQEARLRCSPMKGHSHVYWYRQLPEEGLKFMVYLQKENIIDESGMPKERFSAEFPKEGPSILRIQQVVRGDSAAYFCASSPITAGYEQYFGPGTRLTVT.

This chain joins TRBV18 and TRBJ1-2, with D unresolved. In germline, CDR1 is KGHSH, CDR2 LQKENI. V was pared by 1 base and J by 3 bases, with 9 bases between. The CDR3 length is 14 residues. This CDR3 is CASSPRDGDYGYTF. DNA for the CDR3: TGTGCCAGCTCACCACGTGACGGGGACTATGGCTACACCTTC.

The V gene is TRBV29-1, the J gene TRBJ2-2; TRBD1 might be the D (5 bases). The CDR3 is 12 amino acids. Germline V lookup: CDR1 SQVTM, CDR2 ANQGSEA. V dropped 6 bases and J dropped 6 bases, with 11 bases sitting between them. CDR3 nucleotides: TGCAGCGTCCAGGGTTGGTCCGGGGAGCTGTTTTTT. It encodes CSVQGWSGELFF.

The rearrangement uses TRBV2 and TRBJ2-7; D unresolved. V lost 7 bases and J 1 base, leaving 14 bases between the germline ends. The germline V gene encodes CDR1 SNHLY and CDR2 FYNNEI. The CDR3 is 14 residues long. CDR3 bases: TGTGCCAGCACTAAAGACGCAGGTTCCTACGAGCAGTACTTC. The encoded protein is CASTKDAGSYEQYF. The whole variable domain, filled in from reference TRBV2 and TRBJ2-7, reads EPEVTQTPSHQVTQMGQEVILRCVPISNHLYFYWYRQILGQKVEFLVSFYNNEISEKSEIFDDQFSVERPDGSNFTLKIRSTKLEDSAMYFCASTKDAGSYEQYFGPGTRLTVT.

V gene TRBV30 combines with J gene TRBJ1-1; D is undetermined. The V gene's germline CDR1 is GTSNPN and CDR2 SVGIG (reference sequence). V gave up 5 bases and J gave up 4 bases, with 11 bases separating them. CDR3 length: 12 residues. This CDR3 reads CAWSSEGTEAFF. The CDR3 DNA reads as TGTGCCTGGTCTTCGGAGGGCACTGAAGCTTTCTTT.

The chain recombines TRBV19 with TRBJ1-6; D perhaps matches TRBD1 (6 bases). The V end lost 7 bases, the J end lost 9 bases, and 16 bases lay between the germline ends. Per germline, CDR1 LNHDA and CDR2 SQIVND (reference sequence). This CDR3 is 14 amino acids long. CDR3 sequence: CASKTSGEISPLHF. DNA for the CDR3: TGTGCCAGTAAAACCTCAGGGGAGATTTCACCCCTCCACTTT.

The chain uses TRBV19 and TRBJ2-4; 7 bases are shared with TRBD1. Germline V gives CDR1 LNHDA, CDR2 SQIVND (reference sequence). The junction had 3 bases not matched to a gene; V was cut back by 4 bases and J by 6 bases. This CDR3 is 13 amino acids long. The CDR3 loop is CASSTHRGNIQYF. The CDR3 DNA is TGTGCCAGTAGTACTCACAGGGGAAACATTCAGTACTTC.